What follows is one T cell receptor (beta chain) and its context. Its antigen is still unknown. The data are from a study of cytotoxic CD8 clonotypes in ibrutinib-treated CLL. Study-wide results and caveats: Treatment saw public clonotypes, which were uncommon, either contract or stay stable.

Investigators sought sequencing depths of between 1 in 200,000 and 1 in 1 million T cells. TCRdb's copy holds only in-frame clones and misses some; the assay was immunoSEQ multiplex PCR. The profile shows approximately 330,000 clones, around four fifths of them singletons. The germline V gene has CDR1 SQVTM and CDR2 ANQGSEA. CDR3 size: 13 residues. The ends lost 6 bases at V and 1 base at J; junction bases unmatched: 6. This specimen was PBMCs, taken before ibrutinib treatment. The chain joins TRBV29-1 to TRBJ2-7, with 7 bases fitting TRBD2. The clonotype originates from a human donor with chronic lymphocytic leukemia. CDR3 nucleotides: TGCAGCGTCCGGACTAGATTTTCCTACGAGCAGTACTTC. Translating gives CSVRTRFSYEQYF.